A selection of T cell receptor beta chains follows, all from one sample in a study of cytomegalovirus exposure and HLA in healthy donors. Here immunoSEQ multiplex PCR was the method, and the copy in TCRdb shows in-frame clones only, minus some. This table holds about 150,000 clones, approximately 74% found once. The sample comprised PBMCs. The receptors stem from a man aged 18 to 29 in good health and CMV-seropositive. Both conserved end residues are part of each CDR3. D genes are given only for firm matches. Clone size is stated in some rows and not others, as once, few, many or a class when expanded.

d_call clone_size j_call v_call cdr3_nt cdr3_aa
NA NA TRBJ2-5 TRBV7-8 TGTGCCAGCAGCTTACCCCCGCGGCGCGAGGGAGAGACCCAGTACTTC CASSLPPRREGETQYF
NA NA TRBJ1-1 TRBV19 TGTGCCAGTAGTTCCACCGGGAACACTGAAGCTTTCTTT CASSSTGNTEAFF
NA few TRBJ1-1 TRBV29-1 TGCAGCGTTCTACGCGGGGGTGAAGCTTTCTTT CSVLRGGEAFF
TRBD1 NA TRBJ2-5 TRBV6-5 TGTGCCAGCAGCCGAACAGGGGCGCAAGAGACCCAGTACTTC CASSRTGAQETQYF
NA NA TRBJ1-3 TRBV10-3 TGTGCCACCGCCTCGGACAGCCCTGGAAACACCATATATTTT CATASDSPGNTIYF
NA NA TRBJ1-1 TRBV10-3 TGTGCCATCAGCCGCTCCCAGGGGAACACTGAAGCTTTCTTT CAISRSQGNTEAFF
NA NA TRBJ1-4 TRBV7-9 TGTGCCAGCAGCTCGAATCCCATGCGAGACTCTAATGAAAAACTGTTTTTT CASSSNPMRDSNEKLFF
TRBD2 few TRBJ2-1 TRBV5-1 TGCGCCAGCGCGTGGACTAGCGAGATTTACAATGAGCAGTTCTTC CASAWTSEIYNEQFF
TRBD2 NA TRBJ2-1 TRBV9 TGTGCCAGCAGCCGTAGCGGGAGCTCCTACAATGAGCAGTTCTTC CASSRSGSSYNEQFF
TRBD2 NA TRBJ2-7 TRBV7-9 TGTGCCAGCAGCACGACTAGCGGGAGGGTCTACGAGCAGTACTTC CASSTTSGRVYEQYF
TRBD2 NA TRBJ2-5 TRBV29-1 TGCAGCGCTTCGGGACTAGCGGTTCAAGAGACCCAGTACTTC CSASGLAVQETQYF
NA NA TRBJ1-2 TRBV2 TGTGCCAGCAGCGGACAGTCGCCTAACTATGGCTACACCTTC CASSGQSPNYGYTF
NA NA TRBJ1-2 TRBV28 TGTGCCAGCAGTTTACCTTTCCCGGGTCGAGGAGGCTACACCTTC CASSLPFPGRGGYTF
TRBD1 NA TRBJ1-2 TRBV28 TGTGCCAGCAGCCGGGACAGCCTTGCCATCTACACCTTC CASSRDSLAIYTF
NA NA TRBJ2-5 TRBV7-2 TGTGCCAGCAGCTTAGAAGCGCGGAGCCACCCGGGGGCCCAGTACTTC CASSLEARSHPGAQYF